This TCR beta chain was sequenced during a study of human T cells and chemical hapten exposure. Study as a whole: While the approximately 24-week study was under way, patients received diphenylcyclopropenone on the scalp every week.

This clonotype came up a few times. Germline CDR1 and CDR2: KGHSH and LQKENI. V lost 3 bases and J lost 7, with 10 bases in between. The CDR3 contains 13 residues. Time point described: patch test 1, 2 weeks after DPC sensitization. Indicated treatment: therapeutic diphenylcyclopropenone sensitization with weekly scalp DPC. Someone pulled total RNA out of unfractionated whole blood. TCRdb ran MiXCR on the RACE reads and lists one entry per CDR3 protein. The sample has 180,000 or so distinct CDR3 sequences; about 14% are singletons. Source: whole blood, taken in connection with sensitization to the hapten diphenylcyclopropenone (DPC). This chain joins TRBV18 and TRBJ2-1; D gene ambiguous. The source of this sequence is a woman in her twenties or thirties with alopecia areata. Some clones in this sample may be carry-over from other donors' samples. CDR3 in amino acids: CASSPITENEQFF. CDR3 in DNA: TGTGCCAGCTCACCTATTACTGAGAATGAGCAGTTCTTC.